This T cell receptor (beta chain) originates from a study of T cell responses to AZD1222 COVID-19 vaccine. Study conclusions and caveats: Recipients of two AZD1222 doses showed rising Spike-specific TCR breadth and depth. White British donors predominated, females outnumbered males, and clonal diversity was possibly underestimated.

TCRdb's copy holds only in-frame clones and misses some; the assay was immunoSEQ multiplex PCR. The data contain about 120,000 clones, 92% of them singletons. As concerns this clone: The antigen remains unidentified.

CDR3 length equals 13 residues. Germline CDR1 is WNHNN and CDR2 is SYGVQD (reference sequence). V lost 8 bases and J lost 5, with 15 bases in between. The chain couples TRBV10-1 to TRBJ1-1; D might be TRBD1 (6 bases). The TCR originated in an adult who received the AZD1222 COVID-19 vaccine. The sequencing used peripheral blood, collected 28 days after the second AZD1222 dose. The CDR3 nucleotides are TGCGCCAGCCGGGACACCCGGGGGACTGAAGCTTTCTTT. Its translation: CASRDTRGTEAFF.